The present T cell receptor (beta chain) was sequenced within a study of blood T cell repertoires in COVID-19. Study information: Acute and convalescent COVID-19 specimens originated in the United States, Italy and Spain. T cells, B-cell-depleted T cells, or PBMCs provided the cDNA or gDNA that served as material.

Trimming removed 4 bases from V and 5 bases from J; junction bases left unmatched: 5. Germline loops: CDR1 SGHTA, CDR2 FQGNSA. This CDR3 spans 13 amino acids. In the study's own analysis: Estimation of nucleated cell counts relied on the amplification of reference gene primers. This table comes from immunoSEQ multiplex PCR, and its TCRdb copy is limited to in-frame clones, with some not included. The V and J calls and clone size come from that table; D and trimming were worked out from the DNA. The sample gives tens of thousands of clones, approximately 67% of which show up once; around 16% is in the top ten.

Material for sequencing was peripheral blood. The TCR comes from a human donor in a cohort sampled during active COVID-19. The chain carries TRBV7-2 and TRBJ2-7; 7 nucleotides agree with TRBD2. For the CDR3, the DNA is TGTGCCAGCAGCTGGACGGGGGGAAACGAGCAGTACTTC. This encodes CASSWTGGNEQYF.